Below are 32 T cell receptor beta chains sequenced from a single sample in a study of blood T cell repertoires in COVID-19. TCRdb's table, derived via immunoSEQ multiplex PCR, lists solely in-frame clones and lacks some. The sample includes about 92,000 clones, around 85% seen only once; the top ten take 18%. Input material: peripheral blood. The source of these receptors is a woman between 55 and 75 years old with COVID-19, enrolled during active disease.

A single count supports this clone. The chain links TRBV5-1 to TRBJ2-5, with 7 positions matching TRBD1. The CDR3 has 16 amino acids. Germline CDR1 is SGHRS and CDR2 is YFSETQ. J was trimmed by 2 bases and V by 6 bases; bases with no gene match: 13. For the CDR3, the DNA is TGCGCCAGCAAATCCGGGACAGCTATACCGCAAGAGACCCAGTACTTC. Encoded protein: CASKSGTAIPQETQYF.

The rearrangement links TRBV5-8 to TRBJ2-7, with TRBD1 identical over 10 bases. The CDR3 has 15 amino acids. Germline CDR1 reads SGHTS; CDR2 reads YDEGEE. With V trimmed by 3 bases and J by 5 bases, 8 bases remained unmatched. CDR3 amino acids: CASSWGDRGWDEQYF. The CDR3 nucleotides read TGTGCCAGCAGCTGGGGGGACAGGGGATGGGACGAGCAGTACTTC.

The CDR3 DNA is TGTGCCAGCAGTTACCCGGGTTTGGACAGGGCCTATGGCTACACCTTC. It translates to CASSYPGLDRAYGYTF. The chain carries TRBV6-2 or TRBV6-3 and TRBJ1-2; 8 positions match TRBD1. Looked up from germline, CDR1 is MNHEY and CDR2 is SVGEGT. The CDR3 loop spans 16 amino acids. Unmatched junction bases numbered 9, after V lost 2 bases and J lost 4 bases.

The chain has TRBV27 and TRBJ1-6, with D hard to call. V lost 2 bases to trimming and J lost 7 bases, with 6 bases between them. This CDR3 has 13 amino acids. Germline V lookup: CDR1 MNHEY, CDR2 SMNVEV (reference sequence). The CDR3 nucleotides are TGTGCCAGCAGTTTACGGTTCAATTCACCCCTCCACTTT. Its protein product is CASSLRFNSPLHF.

The J gene is TRBJ1-2, the V gene TRBV7-6, with 7 bases aligning to TRBD1. Germline trimming cut 1 base from V and 12 bases from J; bases unmatched to any gene: 11. Germline assignment: CDR1 SGHVS and CDR2 FNYEAQ. This CDR3 spans 14 amino acids. The CDR3 here is CASSLVFGGGFHTF. The CDR3, as DNA: TGTGCCAGCAGCTTAGTATTTGGAGGGGGCTTTCACACCTTC.

J is TRBJ1-5 and V is TRBV6-5, with a weak D call TRBD1 (6 bases). The germline V gene encodes CDR1 MNHEY and CDR2 SVGAGI. The length of the CDR3 is 15 residues. The ends were cut back, 0 bases at V and 0 bases at J, with 6 bases in the middle. In DNA, the CDR3 is TGTGCCAGCAGTTACTCAGGGGGTAGCAATCAGCCCCAGCATTTT. Amino acids: CASSYSGGSNQPQHF.

The V and J genes are TRBV18 and TRBJ1-2; 8 bases are shared with TRBD1. With 0 bases clipped from V and 8 bases from J, the junction kept 11 bases outside the gene matches. Per the germline V gene, CDR1 is KGHSH and CDR2 is LQKENI. The CDR3 sequence is 16 residues long. The CDR3 region is CASSPPVARGPSGYTF. The CDR3 bases are TGTGCCAGCTCACCACCTGTTGCCAGGGGGCCTAGCGGCTACACCTTC.

The chain has TRBV5-1 and TRBJ2-1; 9 positions agree with TRBD2. This CDR3 is 15 amino acids long. V dropped 7 bases and J dropped 8; count of bases not matched to a gene: 13. Per the germline V gene, CDR1 is SGHRS and CDR2 is YFSETQ. This CDR3 reads CASARLSGGLDEQFF. Here the CDR3 DNA reads TGCGCCAGCGCCCGGCTGAGCGGGGGGCTAGATGAGCAGTTCTTC.

This clone has just one count. The rearrangement joins TRBV5-1 to TRBJ1-6; 8 nucleotides agree with TRBD1. The CDR3 is made up of 18 amino acids. V lost 0 bases, J lost 7 bases, and 12 bases stayed unmatched. Germline lookup yields CDR1 SGHRS and CDR2 YFSETQ. Here the CDR3 reads CASSLAPRGPLSNSPLHF. In DNA, the CDR3 is TGCGCCAGCAGCTTGGCGCCCAGGGGGCCGCTTTCAAATTCACCCCTCCACTTT.

The J gene is TRBJ1-6, the V gene TRBV5-1; 8 bases align to TRBD1. Germline loops: CDR1 SGHRS, CDR2 YFSETQ. This CDR3 comprises 15 residues. Trimming removed 0 bases from V and 7 bases from J; junction bases left unmatched: 3. The CDR3 spells CASSLERTGNSPLHF. DNA for the CDR3: TGCGCCAGCAGCTTGGAAAGGACAGGGAATTCACCCCTCCACTTT.

This clone was recorded many times. CDR3 DNA sequence: TGTGCCAGCAGTACAGGGGTTGAGCAGTTCTTC. It yields the protein CASSTGVEQFF. V and J are TRBV6-2 or TRBV6-3 and TRBJ2-1; 7 positions agree with TRBD1. Trimming took 5 bases from V and 9 from J; bases not matched to a gene: 1. This CDR3 spans 11 amino acids. Looked up from germline, CDR1 is MNHEY and CDR2 is SVGEGT.

This clone was recorded once. One end of the junction is discordant with germline, which a read error may explain. V is TRBV27 and J is TRBJ2-2; 9 nucleotides match TRBD1. CDR3 length: 14 residues. Germline assignment: CDR1 MNHEY and CDR2 SMNVEV (reference sequence). This CDR3 is CASTLQGAAGELFF. CDR3 in DNA: TGTGCCAGCACTTTACAGGGGGCCGCCGGGGAGCTGTTTTTT.

V and J are TRBV10-3 and TRBJ1-2; TRBD1 aligns across 9 bases. Germline V lookup: CDR1 ENHRY, CDR2 SYGVKD. The CDR3 consists of 12 residues. V was pared by 8 bases and J by 6 bases, with 4 bases of the junction left unmatched. CDR3: CAIRGQGHGYTF. The CDR3 nucleotides read TGTGCCATCCGTGGACAGGGGCATGGCTACACCTTC.

The J gene is TRBJ1-3, the V gene TRBV28; D is perhaps TRBD1 (6 bases). The V gene's germline CDR1 is MDHEN and CDR2 SYDVKM. V was clipped by 6 bases and J by 8 bases, with 14 bases between them. This CDR3 is built from 13 residues. DNA for the CDR3: TGTGCCAGCAGCTTACAGGGAAGGTACACCATATATTTT. Translation: CASSLQGRYTIYF.

The chain has TRBV28 and TRBJ1-1; 11 positions match TRBD1. V shed 3 bases and J 5 bases; nucleotides not matched to a gene: 11. Germline V gives CDR1 MDHEN, CDR2 SYDVKM. CDR3 length equals 17 residues. The CDR3 loop reads CASSFPGQGAGRTEAFF. The CDR3 bases are TGTGCCAGCAGTTTCCCCGGACAGGGGGCCGGAAGGACTGAAGCTTTCTTT.

The chain employs TRBV4-3 and TRBJ1-2; D not certain. With 4 bases removed from V and 4 bases from J, the gap between germline ends came to 13 bases. Germline-derived CDR1 and CDR2 are LGHNA and YSLEER. The CDR3 is 14 residues long. The CDR3 bases are TGCGCCAGCAGCCCCACCCTAATGATCTATGGCTACACCTTC. Protein product: CASSPTLMIYGYTF.

This clone was seen just once. This specimen includes other DNA sequences encoding the same CDR3. This chain connects TRBV6-2 or TRBV6-3 to TRBJ2-7, with no clear D. V gave up 5 bases and J gave up 2 bases, with 4 bases separating them. Germline V gene lookup returns CDR1 MNHEY and CDR2 SVGEGT. The CDR3 contains 11 residues. DNA for the CDR3: TGTGCCAGCAGTCCCGCCTACGAGCAGTACTTC. As protein: CASSPAYEQYF.

The rearrangement uses TRBV5-8 and TRBJ1-4; 8 positions match TRBD1. Germline CDR1 is SGHTS and CDR2 is YDEGEE. The CDR3 is made up of 15 amino acids. Germline trimming cut 0 bases from V and 4 bases from J; bases unmatched to any gene: 2. Written as DNA, the CDR3 is TGTGCCAGCAGCTTGGCAGGGGGCGGTAATGAAAAACTGTTTTTT. This codes for CASSLAGGGNEKLFF. Variable domain in full (rest from reference TRBV5-8 and TRBJ1-4): EAGVTQSPTHLIKTRGQQATLRCSPISGHTSVYWYQQALGLGLQFLLWYDEGEERNRGNFPPRFSGRQFPNYSSELNVNALELEDSALYLCASSLAGGGNEKLFFGSGTQLSVL.

The chain combines TRBV19 with TRBJ2-1, with 10 bases lining up with TRBD2. Germline values: CDR1 LNHDA, CDR2 SQIVND (reference sequence). V was clipped by 2 bases and J by 2 bases; unmatched bases: 9. CDR3 length: 18 residues. CDR3 amino acids: CASSIRGTSGDTYNEQFF. CDR3 in DNA: TGTGCCAGTAGTATACGTGGTACTAGCGGGGACACCTACAATGAGCAGTTCTTC.

This chain uses TRBV6-2 or TRBV6-3 with TRBJ2-3, with TRBD2 matching over 13 bases. The CDR3 totals 19 residues. J gave up 3 bases and V 2 bases, and 11 bases lay outside the gene matches. Germline V lookup: CDR1 MNHEY, CDR2 SVGEGT. In DNA, the CDR3 is TGTGCCAGCAGTTACGAATCACTAGCGGGGGGGCCTCGGACAGATACGCAGTATTTT. It codes for CASSYESLAGGPRTDTQYF.

This clone was seen a few times. The V gene is TRBV7-9, the J gene TRBJ1-1; the D gene is possibly TRBD1 (5 bases). Germline-derived CDR1 and CDR2 are SEHNR and FQNEAQ (reference sequence). This CDR3 has 13 amino acids. V was shortened by 5 bases and J by 4 bases, with 11 bases between the two germline ends. The CDR3 loop reads CASSPDIGTEAFF. CDR3 sequence (DNA): TGTGCCAGCAGCCCGGACATCGGCACTGAAGCTTTCTTT.

This chain uses TRBV10-3 with TRBJ1-1; 9 bases match TRBD1. The CDR3 is made up of 14 amino acids. Looked up from germline, CDR1 is ENHRY and CDR2 is SYGVKD. J lost 0 bases, V lost 4 bases, and 0 bases had no gene match. This CDR3 is CAISGTGVNTEAFF. The CDR3 DNA reads as TGTGCCATCAGTGGGACAGGGGTGAACACTGAAGCTTTCTTT.

This clone showed up just a few times. A far larger clone is one nucleotide away, so this likely arose from a read error. The V and J genes are TRBV10-2 and TRBJ1-5; D gene unclear. The V gene lost 8 bases and the J gene lost 6 bases, with 14 bases spanning the gap. The CDR3 covers 13 residues. The germline CDR1 and CDR2 sequences are WSHSY and SAAADI. CDR3 residues: CASWARGGQPQHF. Written as DNA, the CDR3 is TGCGCCAGCTGGGCGCGGGGTGGTCAGCCCCAGCATTTT.

The chain is built from TRBV23-1 and TRBJ2-7, with 9 bases fitting TRBD2. TRBV23-1 is flagged as an ORF with uncertain function. CDR3 size: 14 residues. V lost 3 bases to trimming and J lost 6 bases; unmatched junction nucleotides: 6. The CDR3 DNA sequence: TGCGCCAGCAGTCAGGGCGGGGGGGCGTGCGAGCAGTACTTC. Translation gives CASSQGGGACEQYF.

The chain links TRBV24-1 to TRBJ1-2; maybe TRBD1 (5 bases). V dropped 4 bases and J dropped 5 bases, with 10 bases sitting between them. Germline values: CDR1 KGHDR, CDR2 SFDVKD. CDR3 length: 13 residues. The CDR3 is CATSDDSKYGYTF. The CDR3 DNA follows: TGTGCCACCAGTGACGACAGCAAATATGGCTACACCTTC.

The chain has TRBV5-1 and TRBJ2-7; TRBD1 matches at 9 bases. This CDR3 is built from 14 residues. The germline V gene encodes CDR1 SGHRS and CDR2 YFSETQ. Trimming cost V 5 bases and J 1 base; bases outside gene matches: 4. CDR3 amino acids: CASSFGQGSYEQYF. The DNA for the CDR3 is TGCGCCAGCAGTTTTGGACAGGGGTCCTACGAGCAGTACTTC.

This chain connects TRBV5-1 to TRBJ2-7; 9 nucleotides agree with TRBD1. Germline trimming cut 3 bases from V and 5 bases from J; bases unmatched to any gene: 6. The CDR3 loop spans 14 amino acids. Germline V gene lookup returns CDR1 SGHRS and CDR2 YFSETQ. Here the CDR3 DNA reads TGCGCCAGCAGCTCAGGTACAGGGGGCGACGAGCAGTACTTC. Protein: CASSSGTGGDEQYF.

The chain recombines TRBV3-1 (or the pseudogene TRBV3-2) with TRBJ1-1, with D hard to call. V was trimmed by 1 base and J by 1 base, leaving 10 bases between them. The germline V gene has CDR1 LGHDT and CDR2 YNNKEL (reference sequence). The CDR3 contains 15 residues. The CDR3 is CASSQGLSANTEAFF. CDR3 nucleotides: TGTGCCAGCAGCCAAGGGTTGAGTGCGAACACTGAAGCTTTCTTT.

V is TRBV25-1 and J is TRBJ1-5; unclear D gene. This CDR3 is 15 amino acids long. Trimming stripped 3 bases from V and 0 bases from J, with 9 bases between. Germline lookup yields CDR1 MGHDK and CDR2 SYGVNS. Written as DNA, the CDR3 is TGTGCCAGCAGTGAGCCAGGCTATAGCAATCAGCCCCAGCATTTT. Translated, it gives CASSEPGYSNQPQHF.

The chain employs TRBV2 and TRBJ2-7; TRBD1 might be the D (5 bases). Trimming removed 11 bases at V and 2 bases at J, with 16 bases between. The germline gives CDR1 SNHLY, CDR2 FYNNEI. There are 13 residues in the CDR3. The CDR3 reads CAGRSGLTYEQYF. The CDR3 nucleotides read TGTGCCGGGCGTTCAGGGCTAACCTACGAGCAGTACTTC. Using reference TRBV2 and TRBJ2-7 for the parts outside the CDR3, the full variable domain is EPEVTQTPSHQVTQMGQEVILRCVPISNHLYFYWYRQILGQKVEFLVSFYNNEISEKSEIFDDQFSVERPDGSNFTLKIRSTKLEDSAMYFCAGRSGLTYEQYFGPGTRLTVT.

V is TRBV30 and J is TRBJ1-4, with D possibly matching TRBD1 (6 bases). The V gene lost 2 bases and the J gene lost 6 bases, with 13 bases spanning the gap. Germline lookup yields CDR1 GTSNPN and CDR2 SVGIG (reference sequence). This CDR3 region has 14 residues. The CDR3 here is CAWSWQGGHEKLFF. CDR3 DNA: TGTGCCTGGAGTTGGCAAGGGGGTCATGAAAAACTGTTTTTT.

The chain employs TRBV5-1 and TRBJ2-3; TRBD1 aligns across 7 bases. Germline assignment: CDR1 SGHRS and CDR2 YFSETQ. J lost 5 bases, V lost 4 bases, and 10 bases had no gene match. There are 15 residues in the CDR3. CDR3 loop: CASSRDRPAVDTQYF. CDR3 nucleotide sequence: TGCGCCAGCAGCAGGGACAGACCCGCCGTAGATACGCAGTATTTT.